What follows are 27 T cell receptor beta chains derived from one specimen sequenced in a study of blood T cell repertoires in COVID-19. Data came from immunoSEQ multiplex PCR; TCRdb stores just in-frame clones and leaves some out. The sample has approximately 220,000 clones; 80% to 90% are singletons. The sample comprised PBMCs or T cells enriched from blood (not recorded which). The receptor set was obtained from a woman aged 18-29 years in a cohort exposed to, infected with or recovered from COVID-19 (not recorded which).

V is TRBV18 and J is TRBJ1-5; 7 bases align to TRBD1. Trimming cost V 4 bases and J 4 bases; bases outside gene matches: 7. The CDR3 runs to 15 residues. The V gene's germline CDR1 is KGHSH and CDR2 LQKENI. The CDR3 region has the DNA TGTGCCAGCTCACAGTCCGGGACAGAGAATCAGCCCCAGCATTTT. This encodes CASSQSGTENQPQHF.

The V call is TRBV7-3, the J call TRBJ2-3; 14 nucleotides align to TRBD2. CDR3 size: 18 residues. The J segment lost 4 bases and the V segment lost 5 bases, leaving 11 bases of the junction unmatched. The germline gives CDR1 SGHTA, CDR2 FQGTGA. The DNA of the CDR3 is TGTGCCAGCAGCCCAGGACTAGCGGGGGGCCCTGCCGCAGATACGCAGTATTTT. It specifies CASSPGLAGGPAADTQYF. Combining the CDR3 with reference TRBV7-3 and TRBJ2-3 gives the whole variable domain GAGVSQTPSNKVTEKGKYVELRCDPISGHTALYWYRQSLGQGPEFLIYFQGTGAADDSGLPNDRFFAVRPEGSVSTLKIQRTERGDSAVYLCASSPGLAGGPAADTQYFGPGTRLTVL.

The chain employs TRBV20-1 and TRBJ2-1; TRBD2 agrees at 14 bases. The germline CDR1 and CDR2 sequences are DFQATT and SNEGSKA (reference sequence). There are 16 residues in the CDR3. With 3 bases clipped from V and 3 bases from J, the junction kept 4 bases outside the gene matches. CDR3 region: CSASRLAGGYYNEQFF. In DNA form, the CDR3 reads TGCAGTGCTAGTCGACTAGCGGGGGGGTACTACAATGAGCAGTTCTTC.

The genes are TRBV14 and TRBJ2-1; TRBD2 agrees at 10 bases. The CDR3 extends over 16 amino acids. Trimming took 0 bases from V and 10 from J; bases not matched to a gene: 9. CDR1 and CDR2 from the germline V gene are SGHDN and FVKESK. CDR3 DNA: TGTGCCAGCAGCCAAGACCGAGCGGGAGGGCCGGGGGAGCAGTTCTTC. Translated, it gives CASSQDRAGGPGEQFF.

The gene calls are TRBV18 and TRBJ1-2; a weak D match, TRBD1 (5 bases). The CDR3 is made up of 15 amino acids. Germline-derived CDR1 and CDR2 are KGHSH and LQKENI. The V end lost 2 bases, the J end lost 5 bases, and 15 bases lay between the germline ends. The CDR3 bases are TGTGCCAGCTCACCAAACTCCAGGGCAAATTATGGCTACACCTTC. This translates into CASSPNSRANYGYTF.

The CDR3 loop is CASSLVGTSNYGYTF. The CDR3 nucleotides read TGCGCCAGCAGCTTGGTGGGGACATCTAACTATGGCTACACCTTC. This rearrangement joins TRBV5-1 to TRBJ1-2; tentative D call: TRBD1 (6 bases). CDR3 length equals 15 residues. V lost 0 bases and J 0 bases, leaving 9 bases between the germline ends. Per germline, CDR1 SGHRS and CDR2 YFSETQ.

The chain has TRBV3-1 (or the pseudogene TRBV3-2) and TRBJ1-4; D perhaps matches TRBD1 (6 bases). V lost 4 bases, J lost 13 bases, and 13 bases lay in between. This CDR3 has 12 amino acids. Germline values: CDR1 LGHDT, CDR2 YNNKEL (reference sequence). The CDR3 sequence is CASSLDSGILFF. CDR3 bases: TGTGCCAGCAGCCTGGACAGCGGTATACTGTTTTTT.

A note on this clone: This specimen includes other DNA sequences encoding the same CDR3. This chain joins TRBV19 and TRBJ1-1; D gene ambiguous. Germline CDR1 reads LNHDA; CDR2 reads SQIVND (reference sequence). V lost 5 bases and J lost 2, with 3 bases in between. CDR3 length equals 11 residues. The CDR3 sequence: CASSLNTEAFF. For the CDR3, the DNA is TGTGCCAGTAGTCTTAACACTGAAGCTTTCTTT.

The CDR3 coding sequence is TGTGCCAGCAGTTTTTCCCCCCGGACAGGGGAGATGCAGCCCCAGCATTTT. As protein: CASSFSPRTGEMQPQHF. The chain couples TRBV28 to TRBJ1-5, with 9 bases identical to TRBD1. The CDR3 contains 17 residues. Germline V CDR1 and CDR2: MDHEN, SYDVKM. J gave up 7 bases and V 3 bases, and 13 bases lay outside the gene matches. Full variable domain (rest looked up from reference TRBV28 and TRBJ1-5): DVKVTQSSRYLVKRTGEKVFLECVQDMDHENMFWYRQDPGLGLRLIYFSYDVKMKEKGDIPEGYSVSREKKERFSLILESASTNQTSMYLCASSFSPRTGEMQPQHFGDGTRLSIL.

This chain uses TRBV7-9 with TRBJ1-2, with D possibly matching TRBD1 (6 bases). The CDR3 has 14 residues. The V gene lost 5 bases and the J gene lost 4 bases, with 14 bases spanning the gap. Germline V lookup: CDR1 SEHNR, CDR2 FQNEAQ (reference sequence). The CDR3 region is CASSPGADSYGYTF. In nucleotides, the CDR3 is TGTGCCAGCAGCCCAGGCGCGGACAGCTATGGCTACACCTTC.

V usage is TRBV9 and J usage is TRBJ2-2; 13 bases match TRBD2. Germline lookup yields CDR1 SGDLS and CDR2 YYNGEE. The CDR3 spans 17 residues. The trim removed 0 bases at V and 5 bases at J, leaving 4 bases unmatched. The CDR3 coding sequence is TGTGCCAGCAGCGTAGGGACTAGCGGGAGTTTAACCGGGGAGCTGTTTTTT. It specifies CASSVGTSGSLTGELFF.

The V gene is TRBV11-2, the J gene TRBJ1-2; TRBD1 matches at 10 bases. The length of the CDR3 is 16 residues. CDR1 is SGHAT and CDR2 is FQNNGV in the germline V gene. Germline trimming cut 5 bases from V and 2 bases from J; bases unmatched to any gene: 8. The CDR3 sequence: CASSLDRGSRNYGYTF. The CDR3 DNA reads TGTGCCAGCAGCCTGGACAGGGGGTCACGGAACTATGGCTACACCTTC. The full variable domain, rest sourced from reference TRBV11-2 and TRBJ1-2, is EAGVAQSPRYKIIEKRQSVAFWCNPISGHATLYWYQQILGQGPKLLIQFQNNGVVDDSQLPKDRFSAERLKGVDSTLKIQPAKLEDSAVYLCASSLDRGSRNYGYTFGSGTRLTVV.

The chain links TRBV28 to TRBJ1-2; the D gene is possibly TRBD1 (6 bases). The CDR3 is 13 amino acids. V was clipped by 6 bases and J by 7 bases, with 15 bases between them. The germline V gene has CDR1 MDHEN and CDR2 SYDVKM. As DNA, the CDR3 is TGTGCCAGCAGGGGGGCCGGATCTAGTGGCTACACCTTC. Translation gives CASRGAGSSGYTF.

J is TRBJ1-1 and V is TRBV10-1; 7 bases match TRBD1. Germline-derived CDR1 and CDR2 are WNHNN and SYGVQD (reference sequence). There are 16 residues in the CDR3. With 0 bases clipped from V and 2 bases from J, the junction kept 6 bases outside the gene matches. CDR3 DNA: TGCGCCAGCAGTGAGTCGGCAGACAGGGCTAACACTGAAGCTTTCTTT. This codes for CASSESADRANTEAFF.

The V call is TRBV18, the J call TRBJ2-1; D might be TRBD2 (5 bases). The CDR3 runs 15 residues. From germline, CDR1 is KGHSH and CDR2 LQKENI. V gave up 5 bases and J gave up 0 bases, with 11 bases separating them. For the CDR3, the DNA is TGTGCCAGCTCATCCGGGATCCGCTCCTACAATGAGCAGTTCTTC. Protein product: CASSSGIRSYNEQFF. The entire variable domain, with the rest obtained from reference TRBV18 and TRBJ2-1, is as follows: NAGVMQNPRHLVRRRGQEARLRCSPMKGHSHVYWYRQLPEEGLKFMVYLQKENIIDESGMPKERFSAEFPKEGPSILRIQQVVRGDSAAYFCASSSGIRSYNEQFFGPGTRLTVL.

The chain employs TRBV5-1 and TRBJ2-5, with 9 bases lining up with TRBD1. The CDR3 extends over 18 amino acids. CDR1 and CDR2 (germline): SGHRS, YFSETQ. Germline trimming cut 0 bases from V and 5 bases from J; bases unmatched to any gene: 14. The CDR3 region is CASSLDGPLQGAGETQYF. DNA for the CDR3: TGCGCCAGCAGCTTGGACGGCCCACTACAGGGGGCAGGGGAGACCCAGTACTTC. Variable domain in full (rest from reference TRBV5-1 and TRBJ2-5): KAGVTQTPRYLIKTRGQQVTLSCSPISGHRSVSWYQQTPGQGLQFLFEYFSETQRNKGNFPGRFSGRQFSNSRSEMNVSTLELGDSALYLCASSLDGPLQGAGETQYFGPGTRLLVL.

CDR3 in DNA: TGTGCCAGCAGCCGACAGAACACTGAAGCTTTCTTT. Translating gives CASSRQNTEAFF. The J gene is TRBJ1-1, the V gene TRBV9; D ambiguous. V lost 4 bases and J 1 base, leaving 5 bases between the germline ends. Germline assignment: CDR1 SGDLS and CDR2 YYNGEE. This CDR3 region has 12 residues.

The rearrangement uses TRBV5-1 and TRBJ1-1, with D uncertain. Germline CDR1 is SGHRS and CDR2 is YFSETQ. This CDR3 has 14 amino acids. V dropped 1 base and J dropped 2 bases, with 9 bases sitting between them. Here the CDR3 DNA reads TGCGCCAGCAGCTTGAGTGGGCCTAACACTGAAGCTTTCTTT. It yields the protein CASSLSGPNTEAFF.

This clone was counted only a few times. The chain uses TRBV10-1 and TRBJ2-7, with 12 nucleotides matching TRBD2. There are 15 residues in the CDR3. J was trimmed by 5 bases and V by 8 bases; bases with no gene match: 10. The V gene's germline CDR1 is WNHNN and CDR2 SYGVQD (reference sequence). CDR3 nucleotide sequence: TGCGCCAGCCCTCCGAGGACTAGCGGGATCGACGAGCAGTACTTC. It translates to CASPPRTSGIDEQYF.

The chain has TRBV6-1 and TRBJ1-4; D gene ambiguous. The CDR3 extends over 18 amino acids. V shed 2 bases and J shed 7 bases, with 23 bases lying between them. The V gene's germline CDR1 is MNHNS and CDR2 SASEGT. The DNA of the CDR3 is TGTGCCAGCAGTGAAATGGAAGGCCTTCTCATCGAGGGTGAAAAACTGTTTTTT. Translated, it gives CASSEMEGLLIEGEKLFF.

The genes are TRBV15 and TRBJ1-1; TRBD1 might be the D (5 bases). CDR3 length equals 14 residues. CDR1 and CDR2 from the germline V gene are LNHNV and YYDKDF (reference sequence). The V gene lost 1 base and the J gene lost 0 bases, with 6 bases spanning the gap. This CDR3 reads CATSRGGVNTEAFF. The CDR3 DNA reads TGTGCCACCAGCAGAGGGGGGGTGAACACTGAAGCTTTCTTT.

This clone was picked up a small number of times. CDR3 region: CASSGTGGFTGELFF. The CDR3 nucleotides read TGTGCCAGCAGTGGGACAGGGGGGTTCACCGGGGAGCTGTTTTTT. The chain employs TRBV2 and TRBJ2-2; 10 nucleotides match TRBD1. Trimming took 4 bases from V and 4 from J; bases not matched to a gene: 3. CDR1 SNHLY and CDR2 FYNNEI come from the germline V gene. The CDR3 is made up of 15 amino acids.

The chain uses TRBV18 and TRBJ1-2, with D maybe TRBD1 (5 bases). The CDR3 length is 14 residues. Germline lookup yields CDR1 KGHSH and CDR2 LQKENI. Trimming took 3 bases from V and 2 from J, leaving 10 bases between them. CDR3 sequence: CASSPRDSNYGYTF. The CDR3 nucleotides are TGTGCCAGCTCACCTCGGGACTCGAACTATGGCTACACCTTC.

The chain is built from TRBV7-3 and TRBJ1-1; no definite D call. From germline, CDR1 is SGHTA and CDR2 FQGTGA. Trimming left V 5 bases short and J 5 bases short, with 12 bases between. This CDR3 contains 13 residues. The CDR3 nucleotides read TGTGCCAGCAGCCTCAGACGGGAGACTGAAGCTTTCTTT. It encodes CASSLRRETEAFF.

The chain has TRBV4-2 and TRBJ1-3; no clear D. V gave up 0 bases and J gave up 8 bases, with 5 bases separating them. The germline gives CDR1 LGHNA, CDR2 YNFKEQ. This CDR3 is built from 12 residues. CDR3 region: CASSQDGYTIYF. The DNA for the CDR3 is TGTGCCAGCAGCCAAGACGGTTACACCATATATTTT.

The J gene is TRBJ1-2, the V gene TRBV21-1; no DNA check was done on the table's D call, TRBD1. TRBV21-1 is shown as a pseudogene. The CDR3 totals 16 residues. The CDR3 nucleotides are TGTGCCAGCAGCAAAGTGGGGCCAACAGGGAGTCATGGCTACACCTTC. Protein: CASSKVGPTGSHGYTF.

V usage is TRBV7-6 and J usage is TRBJ2-7, with TRBD2 matching 9 bases. The germline V gene has CDR1 SGHVS and CDR2 FNYEAQ. This CDR3 has 15 amino acids. V trimming: 1 base; J trimming: 3 bases; junction bases outside the gene matches: 4. The CDR3 protein is CASSLETSGVYEQYF. CDR3 coding DNA: TGTGCCAGCAGCTTAGAGACTAGCGGAGTCTACGAGCAGTACTTC.